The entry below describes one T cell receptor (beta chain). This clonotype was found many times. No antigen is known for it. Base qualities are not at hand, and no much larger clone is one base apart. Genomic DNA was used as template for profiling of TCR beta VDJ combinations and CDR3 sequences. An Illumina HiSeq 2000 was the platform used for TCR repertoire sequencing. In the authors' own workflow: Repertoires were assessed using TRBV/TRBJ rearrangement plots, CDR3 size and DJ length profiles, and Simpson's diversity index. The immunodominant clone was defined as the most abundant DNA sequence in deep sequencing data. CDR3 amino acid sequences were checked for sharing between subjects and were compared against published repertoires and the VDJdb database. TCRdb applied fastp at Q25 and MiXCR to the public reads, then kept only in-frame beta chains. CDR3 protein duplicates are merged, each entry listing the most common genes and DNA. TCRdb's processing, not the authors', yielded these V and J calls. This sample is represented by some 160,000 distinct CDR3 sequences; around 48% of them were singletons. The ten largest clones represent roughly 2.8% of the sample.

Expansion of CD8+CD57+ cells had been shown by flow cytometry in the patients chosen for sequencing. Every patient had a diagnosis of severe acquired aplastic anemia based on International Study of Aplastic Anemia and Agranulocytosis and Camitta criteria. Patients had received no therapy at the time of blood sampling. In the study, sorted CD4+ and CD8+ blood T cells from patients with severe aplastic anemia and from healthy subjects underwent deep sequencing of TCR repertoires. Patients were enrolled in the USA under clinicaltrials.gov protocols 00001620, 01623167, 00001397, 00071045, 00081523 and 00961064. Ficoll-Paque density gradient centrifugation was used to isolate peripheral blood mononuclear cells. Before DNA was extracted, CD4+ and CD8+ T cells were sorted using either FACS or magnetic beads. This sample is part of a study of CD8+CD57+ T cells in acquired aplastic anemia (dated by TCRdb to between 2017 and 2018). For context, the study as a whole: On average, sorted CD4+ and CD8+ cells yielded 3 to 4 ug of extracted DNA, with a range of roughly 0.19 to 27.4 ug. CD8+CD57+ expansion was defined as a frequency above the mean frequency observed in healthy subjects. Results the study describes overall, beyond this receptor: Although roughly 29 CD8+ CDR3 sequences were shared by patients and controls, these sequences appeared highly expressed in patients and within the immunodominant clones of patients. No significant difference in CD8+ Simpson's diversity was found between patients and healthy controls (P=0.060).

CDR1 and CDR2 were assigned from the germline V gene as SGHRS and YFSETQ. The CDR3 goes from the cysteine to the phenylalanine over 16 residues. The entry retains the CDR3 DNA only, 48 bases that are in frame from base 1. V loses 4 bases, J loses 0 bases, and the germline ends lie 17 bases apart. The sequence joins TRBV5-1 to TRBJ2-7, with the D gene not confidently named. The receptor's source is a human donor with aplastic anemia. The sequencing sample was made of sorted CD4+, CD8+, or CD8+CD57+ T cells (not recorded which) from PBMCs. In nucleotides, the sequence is TGCGCCAGCAGCCCCGTTCCGGTAGATGTCTCCTACGAGCAGTACTTC. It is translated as CASSPVPVDVSYEQYF.